Shown below are 20 T cell receptor beta chains from a single sample sequenced in a study of Graves' ophthalmopathy and Graves' hyperthyroidism. The authors amplified TCR beta CDR3 regions, and they did so from RNA transcripts for repertoire sequencing. HTBI primers were employed in first-round RT-PCR, then a second-round multiplex PCR followed. TCRdb called the multiplex PCR reads again in MiXCR, with one record for every CDR3 protein. The table lists 350,000 to 450,000 distinct CDR3 sequences, 21% of them singletons. Sequenced material: peripheral blood. The receptor source for this set is a woman between 18 and 30 years old with stable Graves' hyperthyroidism.

J is TRBJ2-1 and V is TRBV28, with D possibly TRBD2 on 5 matching bases. CDR1 is MDHEN and CDR2 is SYDVKM in the germline V gene. This CDR3 has 14 amino acids. V shed 4 bases and J shed 4 bases, with 11 bases lying between them. DNA of the CDR3: TGTGCCAGCAGTTCCTTACGGGAATACAATGAGCAGTTCTTC. Translated, it gives CASSSLREYNEQFF.

This clonotype was recorded many times. This rearrangement joins TRBV7-3 to TRBJ2-5; D not certain. CDR1 is SGHTA and CDR2 is FQGTGA in the germline V gene. Trimming left V 5 bases short and J 3 bases short, with 10 bases between. CDR3 size: 13 residues. The CDR3 here is CASSRRFEETQYF. The CDR3 bases are TGTGCCAGCAGCCGCCGGTTTGAAGAGACCCAGTACTTC. The full variable domain, with the rest looked up from reference TRBV7-3 and TRBJ2-5, is GAGVSQTPSNKVTEKGKYVELRCDPISGHTALYWYRQSLGQGPEFLIYFQGTGAADDSGLPNDRFFAVRPEGSVSTLKIQRTERGDSAVYLCASSRRFEETQYFGPGTRLLVL.

V usage is TRBV6-2 or TRBV6-3 and J usage is TRBJ1-1; 7 nucleotides align to TRBD1. The CDR3 runs to 14 residues. The ends lost 5 bases at V and 7 bases at J; junction bases unmatched: 10. Germline V gene lookup returns CDR1 MNHEY and CDR2 SVGEGT. The CDR3 DNA sequence: TGTGCCAGCAGTCAAGCAGGGGGAGCGGATGAAGCTTTCTTT. Its protein is CASSQAGGADEAFF.

Many counts were recorded for this clonotype. The J gene is TRBJ1-6, the V gene TRBV6-5; 7 bases are shared with TRBD1. This CDR3 has 16 residues. Germline values: CDR1 MNHEY, CDR2 SVGAGI. With V trimmed by 2 bases and J by 7 bases, 8 bases remained unmatched. CDR3 bases: TGTGCCAGCAGTTACGCGGAGGGGGCGAGGAATTCACCCCTCCACTTT. Protein sequence: CASSYAEGARNSPLHF.

This clonotype has ten or more counts. This sequence joins TRBV6-5 and TRBJ2-7; 10 bases map to TRBD1. V was clipped by 6 bases and J by 3 bases; unmatched bases: 2. CDR1 is MNHEY, CDR2 SVGAGI, per germline. The CDR3 extends over 13 amino acids. The CDR3 reads CASRRTGGYEQYF. The CDR3 DNA reads as TGTGCCAGCAGACGGACAGGGGGCTACGAGCAGTACTTC.

This clonotype was seen repeatedly, ten times or more. CDR3 nucleotides: TGTGCCAGCAGAGGAAGGCCGGGGTCCTCTGGGGCCAACGTCCTGACTTTC. Protein sequence: CASRGRPGSSGANVLTF. J is TRBJ2-6 and V is TRBV2, with TRBD2 as a possible D gene (5 bases). The CDR3 runs to 17 residues. Germline assignment: CDR1 SNHLY and CDR2 FYNNEI. Deletions cut 6 bases from V and 0 bases from J, with 15 bases between.

This clonotype showed up many times. V usage is TRBV20-1 and J usage is TRBJ1-6, with D possibly matching TRBD1 (6 bases). The CDR3 spans 16 residues. Trimming cost V 3 bases and J 0 bases, with 12 bases left between them. Germline-derived CDR1 and CDR2 are DFQATT and SNEGSKA (reference sequence). CDR3 in amino acids: CSARVQGSSYNSPLHF. CDR3 sequence (DNA): TGCAGTGCTAGGGTCCAGGGGAGCTCCTATAATTCACCCCTCCACTTT.

This clonotype showed up many times. The chain employs TRBV19 and TRBJ1-2; D is possibly TRBD1 (6 bases). The CDR3 runs to 15 residues. Germline V gives CDR1 LNHDA, CDR2 SQIVND (reference sequence). V shed 3 bases and J shed 2 bases, with 13 bases lying between them. The CDR3 sequence: CASSIQRTANYGYTF. In DNA, the CDR3 is TGTGCCAGTAGTATCCAACGGACAGCAAACTATGGCTACACCTTC.

This clonotype was detected many times. The chain has TRBV6-2 or TRBV6-3 and TRBJ1-2; D not certain. CDR1 is MNHEY and CDR2 is SVGEGT in the germline V gene. CDR3 size: 13 residues. Trimming took 1 base from V and 3 from J, leaving 6 bases between them. The CDR3: CASSYYPDYGYTF. The DNA for the CDR3 is TGTGCCAGCAGTTACTATCCGGACTATGGCTACACCTTC.

The rearrangement links TRBV6-1 to TRBJ2-5, with D possibly TRBD2 on 6 matching bases. This CDR3 has 13 amino acids. Germline CDR1 is MNHNS and CDR2 is SASEGT. The CDR3 loop is CASGSHEGETQYF. CDR3 in DNA: TGTGCAAGCGGGTCCCACGAGGGAGAGACCCAGTACTTC.

In the case of this clonotype: Just one base apart from a much larger clone, this may be a read error. J is TRBJ1-2 and V is TRBV12-3 or TRBV12-4, with D unclear. The CDR3 covers 12 residues. CDR3 loop: CASSLENYGYAF. CDR3 DNA sequence: TGTGCCAGCAGTTTGGAAAACTATGGCTACGCCTTC.

This clonotype was seen ten or more times. This chain connects TRBV11-2 to TRBJ2-7; D might be TRBD1 (5 bases). Germline lookup yields CDR1 SGHAT and CDR2 FQNNGV. This CDR3 contains 14 residues. V dropped 0 bases and J dropped 2 bases, with 8 bases sitting between them. The CDR3 region has the DNA TGTGCCAGCAGCTTAGAGCTGGACACCTACGAGCAGTACTTC. It translates to CASSLELDTYEQYF.

This clonotype was picked up many times. CDR3 bases: TGCAGTGCTAGAGGGCAGGGGAATTCACCCCTCCACTTT. Translating it yields CSARGQGNSPLHF. The chain recombines TRBV20-1 with TRBJ1-6; D possibly corresponds to TRBD1 (6 bases). V shed 1 base and J shed 7 bases, with 8 bases lying between them. This CDR3 spans 13 amino acids. Germline loops: CDR1 DFQATT, CDR2 SNEGSKA (reference sequence).

In its sample, this clonotype was seen many times. The chain is built from TRBV4-3 and TRBJ2-5; no clear D gene. Germline assignment: CDR1 LGHNA and CDR2 YSLEER. This CDR3 region has 15 residues. V was pared by 4 bases and J by 4 bases, with 16 bases between. The chain's CDR3 is CASSLHPDQLETQYF. In DNA, the CDR3 is TGCGCCAGCAGCCTCCACCCGGACCAGTTAGAGACCCAGTACTTC.

This clonotype was seen a handful of times. An end of the junction differs from the germline gene, which may be a read error. The rearrangement uses TRBV12-5 and TRBJ2-5, with 8 bases fitting TRBD1. Looked up from germline, CDR1 is LGHNT and CDR2 is FRNRAP. This CDR3 spans 14 amino acids. The DNA for the CDR3 is TGTGCTAGTGGTTTGAGACACAGGGGGGAGACCAAGTACTTC. This gives the protein CASGLRHRGETKYF.

This clonotype was counted at least ten times. J is TRBJ1-5 and V is TRBV20-1; the match to TRBD1 covers 9 bases. V shed 5 bases and J 8 bases; nucleotides not matched to a gene: 7. Germline CDR1 is DFQATT and CDR2 is SNEGSKA (reference sequence). The CDR3 runs to 13 residues. This chain's CDR3 is CSAEWDREKPQHF. In nucleotides, the CDR3 is TGCAGTGCTGAATGGGACAGGGAAAAGCCCCAGCATTTT.

With regard to this clonotype: A much bigger clone sits one base away, suggesting this may be a read error. The genes are TRBV14 and TRBJ2-5, with D tentatively TRBD1 (6 bases). Trimming took 4 bases from V and 5 from J, leaving 20 bases between them. Germline V gives CDR1 SGHDN, CDR2 FVKESK. The CDR3 spans 16 residues. The CDR3, as DNA: TGTGCCAGCAGCCGAAACCTTGCAACAAGGGGGGAGACCCAGTACTTC. This codes for CASSRNLATRGETQYF.

This chain joins TRBV20-1 and TRBJ1-1; the match to TRBD1 covers 9 bases. Per germline, CDR1 DFQATT and CDR2 SNEGSKA (reference sequence). The CDR3 has 18 amino acids. Trimming cost V 5 bases and J 5 bases; bases outside gene matches: 21. The DNA for the CDR3 is TGCAGTGCTCCTGAAGAGAGTTACTTCCGGGACAGGGTAACTGAAGCTTTCTTT. Protein sequence: CSAPEESYFRDRVTEAFF.

This clonotype has at least ten counts. V is TRBV6-1 and J is TRBJ1-5, with D unclear. V was trimmed by 7 bases and J by 0 bases, leaving 13 bases between them. Germline CDR1 MNHNS, CDR2 SASEGT. There are 15 residues in the CDR3. CDR3 amino acids: CASTKVVGSNQPQHF. The CDR3 nucleotides read TGTGCCAGCACCAAAGTCGTCGGTAGCAATCAGCCCCAGCATTTT.

The J gene is TRBJ2-7, the V gene TRBV27; 8 bases map to TRBD1. The V and J ends lost 3 bases and 7 bases, in that order; junction bases with no gene match: 11. In germline, CDR1 is MNHEY, CDR2 SMNVEV (reference sequence). This CDR3 has 15 amino acids. CDR3 coding DNA: TGTGCCAGCAGTTTTGGACAGGGTCTCCACGGGGAGCAGTACTTC. Residues: CASSFGQGLHGEQYF.